The 24 T cell receptor beta chains in this list originate from one sample, sequenced in a study of metastatic and nonmetastatic thyroid tumors (dated by TCRdb to 2020 to 2022). None of the patients had been given any treatment before thyroid surgery. The method was PCR. The sample was run on an Illumina HiSeq 4000. The raw public data were reprocessed by TCRdb itself: fastp quality trimming at Q25, MiXCR clonotype calling, in-frame beta chains only. The sample yields some 22,000 clones; more than 20% were counted once. Of the sample, 10% to 15% is held by the ten largest clones. Sequencing was performed on tumor tissue. These TCRs come from a male donor with papillary thyroid cancer or a benign thyroid nodule (not recorded which). Some clones in this sample may be carry-over from other donors' samples.

In this sample, this clone turned up many times. This may come from a read error, since a much larger clone is one base off. Other DNA variants within this sample encode the same CDR3. The chain recombines TRBV9 with TRBJ1-6, with a tentative D call TRBD1 (6 bases). CDR1 and CDR2 (germline): SGDLS, YYNGEE. CDR3 size: 15 residues. CDR3 nucleotides: TGTGCCAGCAGCAGGACAGTCTCCTACAATTCACCCCTCCACTTT. Translation gives CASSRTVSYNSPLHF.

This clone has only a few counts. One junction end does not reproduce the germline sequence, and a read error may be involved. Different DNA sequences within this sample yield the same CDR3. The chain carries TRBV28 and TRBJ2-1, with 11 bases aligning to TRBD1. Germline V gene sequence: CDR1 MDHEN, CDR2 SYDVKM. This CDR3 is built from 22 residues. The CDR3 reads CASSLGTGGYGGRDHSYNEQFF. The CDR3 DNA sequence: TGTGCCAGCAGTTTGGGGACAGGGGGGTATGGCGGGAGGGATCACTCCTACAATGAGCAGTTTTTC.

The chain is built from TRBV20-1 and TRBJ2-3; tentative D call: TRBD2 (6 bases). V was clipped by 6 bases and J by 0 bases, with 16 bases between them. The length of the CDR3 is 15 residues. The V gene's germline CDR1 is DFQATT and CDR2 SNEGSKA (reference sequence). The chain's CDR3 is CSAPGTLASTDTQYF. CDR3 in DNA: TGCAGTGCCCCCGGGACTCTAGCTAGCACAGATACGCAGTATTTT.

There are many counts of this clone. This chain uses TRBV27 with TRBJ2-5; 9 nucleotides agree with TRBD2. The ends lost 3 bases at V and 6 bases at J; junction bases unmatched: 8. CDR1 and CDR2 (germline): MNHEY, SMNVEV (reference sequence). The CDR3 has 15 amino acids. DNA of the CDR3: TGTGCCAGCAGTTTTAGTAGCGGGAGTTTCAAGACCCAGTACTTC. As protein: CASSFSSGSFKTQYF.

This clone was seen at least ten times. This sample also contains other DNA sequences that code for the same CDR3. The chain employs TRBV5-1 and TRBJ2-5; either TRBD1 or TRBD2 may supply D (5 bases each). Trimming pared 0 bases from V and 5 bases from J, leaving 11 bases between. This CDR3 comprises 14 residues. The germline V gene has CDR1 SGHRS and CDR2 YFSETQ. CDR3 in DNA: TGCGCCAGCAGCTTGGGGGGGTCGAGGGAGACCCAGTACTTC. Residues: CASSLGGSRETQYF.

Details on this clone: The junction and the germline gene differ at one end; a read error may be behind it. The chain carries TRBV6-2 or TRBV6-3 and TRBJ2-5; D call uncertain. The germline CDR1 and CDR2 sequences are MNHEY and SVGEGT. The length of the CDR3 is 15 residues. Here the CDR3 DNA reads TGTGACAGCAGTTACTCGAAGGACGGGTCAGTGACCCAGTACTTC. This sequence encodes CDSSYSKDGSVTQYF.

This chain joins TRBV7-9 and TRBJ1-4; 7 bases match TRBD1. After removal of 2 bases from V and 8 bases from J, the junction contained 5 bases not matched to a gene. Germline CDR1 is SEHNR and CDR2 is FQNEAQ (reference sequence). The CDR3 is 14 amino acids. The CDR3 nucleotides read TGTGCCAGCAGCTTACGACAGGGACGCGAAAAACTGTTTTTT. Its translation: CASSLRQGREKLFF.

This clone occurred many times. The chain recombines TRBV27 with TRBJ2-1; 8 bases are shared with TRBD2. J gave up 3 bases and V 10 bases, and 11 bases lay outside the gene matches. The CDR3 sequence is 15 residues long. Germline V gene lookup returns CDR1 MNHEY and CDR2 SMNVEV (reference sequence). The DNA for the CDR3 is TGTGCCATCGCCCCCACTAGCGGAGGCTACAATGAGCAGTTCTTC. It encodes CAIAPTSGGYNEQFF.

This clone was counted a few times. Possible read error: a much larger clone is one base away. In the same sample, other DNA sequences code for this CDR3. The chain carries TRBV6-4 and TRBJ2-5; D unclear. CDR1 MRHNA and CDR2 SNTAGT come from the germline V gene. The CDR3 is made up of 14 amino acids. DNA for the CDR3: TGTGCCAGCAGTGCCGCGCTAGAGTCGGAGACACAGTACTTC. Amino acids: CASSAALESETQYF.

This clone is deemed medium-sized. The gene calls are TRBV5-1 and TRBJ2-7; 7 bases are a match to TRBD2. The CDR3 consists of 15 residues. Trimming at V came to 2 bases and at J to 0 bases, leaving 5 bases not matched to a gene. Germline CDR1 and CDR2: SGHRS and YFSETQ. The CDR3 coding sequence is TGCGCCAGCAGCTTTTGGGGGGGGAGCTCCTACGAGCAGTACTTC. Translated: CASSFWGGSSYEQYF.

This clone was picked up many times. V is TRBV9 and J is TRBJ2-1, with TRBD2 identical over 14 bases. Germline CDR1 is SGDLS and CDR2 is YYNGEE. With 4 bases clipped from V and 5 bases from J, the junction kept 8 bases outside the gene matches. The CDR3 contains 17 residues. The CDR3: CASSPRLAGGLNNEQFF. CDR3 bases: TGTGCCAGCAGCCCCCGACTAGCGGGAGGGTTAAACAATGAGCAGTTCTTC.

The chain links TRBV4-3 to TRBJ2-5; 8 bases line up with TRBD1. V dropped 5 bases and J dropped 5; count of bases not matched to a gene: 7. The germline CDR1 and CDR2 sequences are LGHNA and YSLEER. The CDR3 runs 14 residues. CDR3 bases: TGCGCCAGCAGCTCCTACAGGGGGTCGGAGACCCAGTACTTC. It specifies CASSSYRGSETQYF.

This clone was seen repeatedly, ten times or more. The rearrangement links TRBV4-3 to TRBJ2-1; 12 bases line up with TRBD2. Germline trimming cut 0 bases from V and 10 bases from J; bases unmatched to any gene: 13. CDR1 and CDR2 from the germline V gene are LGHNA and YSLEER. This CDR3 has 18 residues. Here the CDR3 DNA reads TGCGCCAGCAGCCAAGACCCCCCCTCGACTAGCGGGAGAATAGAGCAGTTCTTC. Residues: CASSQDPPSTSGRIEQFF.

This rearrangement joins TRBV4-3 to TRBJ1-2; D call uncertain. This CDR3 is 13 amino acids long. With 0 bases removed from V and 6 bases from J, the gap between germline ends came to 8 bases. CDR1 is LGHNA and CDR2 is YSLEER in the germline V gene. DNA for the CDR3: TGCGCCAGCAGCCAAGATAGGGCGGATGGCTACACCTTC. Translating gives CASSQDRADGYTF.

The CDR3 region has the DNA TGCAGTGCTAGAGATGGGGCAGGGTCCAGGGTGACCCAGTACTTC. This sequence encodes CSARDGAGSRVTQYF. The genes are TRBV20-1 and TRBJ2-5; D perhaps matches TRBD1 (5 bases). Germline V gene data show CDR1 as DFQATT and CDR2 as SNEGSKA (reference sequence). The CDR3 runs to 15 residues. The ends were cut back, 0 bases at V and 7 bases at J, with 18 bases in the middle.

Note on this clone: One base away lies a much larger clone, so this may be a sequencing read error. The chain is built from TRBV5-4 and TRBJ2-3; no clear D. Germline V gene data show CDR1 as SGHNT and CDR2 as YYREEE (reference sequence). The V end was cut by 2 bases, the J end by 4 bases, with 17 bases between. The CDR3 is 16 residues long. CDR3 residues: CASSFGLGGAADTQYF. CDR3 coding DNA: TGTGCCAGCAGCTTTGGTTTGGGCGGCGCCGCAGATACGCAGTATTTT.

This clone was seen many times. The V call is TRBV28, the J call TRBJ2-1; TRBD1 or TRBD2 may be the D gene (5 bases each). Germline V gene lookup returns CDR1 MDHEN and CDR2 SYDVKM. Trimming took 5 bases from V and 4 from J, leaving 21 bases between them. The CDR3 covers 17 residues. The CDR3 DNA sequence: TGTGCCAGCAGTCCTCATTTAGGGACGGACCTTTACAATGAGCAGTTCTTC. Its protein is CASSPHLGTDLYNEQFF.

The gene calls are TRBV3-1 and TRBJ2-1; no firm D call. This CDR3 has 13 residues. Germline loops: CDR1 LGHDT, CDR2 YNNKEL (reference sequence). CDR3 sequence: CDISRAGVNEQFF. CDR3 bases: TGTGACATCAGCCGGGCAGGAGTCAATGAGCAGTTCTTC.

V usage is TRBV28 and J usage is TRBJ2-7; D gene ambiguous. This CDR3 has 11 amino acids. Germline CDR1 and CDR2: MDHEN and SYDVKM. Deletions cut 7 bases from V and 2 bases from J, with 6 bases between. This chain's CDR3 is CASNVAYEQYF. DNA of the CDR3: TGTGCCAGCAATGTCGCCTACGAGCAGTACTTC. Looking up the rest from reference TRBV28 and TRBJ2-7 gives the full variable domain: DVKVTQSSRYLVKRTGEKVFLECVQDMDHENMFWYRQDPGLGLRLIYFSYDVKMKEKGDIPEGYSVSREKKERFSLILESASTNQTSMYLCASNVAYEQYFGPGTRLTVT.

The sample holds many counts of this clone. The CDR3 region has the DNA TGCGCCAGCAGCCAGGGCTCCCACGGGGAGACCCAGTACTTC. Its protein product is CASSQGSHGETQYF. The rearrangement joins TRBV4-1 to TRBJ2-5; no clear D. The CDR3 spans 14 residues. The ends were cut back, 3 bases at V and 5 bases at J, with 13 bases in the middle. The germline gives CDR1 MGHRA, CDR2 YSYEKL.

This clone was counted many times. This chain uses TRBV5-6 with TRBJ2-5, with 9 bases identical to TRBD1. Germline V gives CDR1 SGHDT, CDR2 YYEEEE. The CDR3 is 14 amino acids. V trimming: 4 bases; J trimming: 2 bases; junction bases outside the gene matches: 3. The CDR3 sequence is CASSKGTGQETQYF. The DNA for the CDR3 is TGTGCCAGCAGCAAAGGGACAGGGCAAGAGACCCAGTACTTC.

The sample holds a few counts of this clone. This chain joins TRBV12-3 or TRBV12-4 and TRBJ2-1; tentative D call: TRBD2 (6 bases). This CDR3 comprises 14 residues. V gave up 3 bases and J gave up 8 bases, with 14 bases separating them. CDR3 coding DNA: TGTGCCAGCAGTTTCGGCGGGGTTTACGATGAGCAGTTCTTC. Protein product: CASSFGGVYDEQFF.

As concerns this clone: A read error may account for a junction end that differs from germline. This sequence joins TRBV4-1 and TRBJ1-4; 11 nucleotides align to TRBD1. CDR1 MGHRA and CDR2 YSYEKL come from the germline V gene. This CDR3 is built from 16 residues. CDR3: CASIQDVGTGGEKLFF. The CDR3 DNA is TGCGCCAGCATCCAAGATGTGGGGACAGGGGGTGAAAAACTGTTTTTT.

Points on this clone: A much larger clone differs from this one at a single base, so this may be a read error. No DNA is shown, since the ends of the CDR3 on it are uncertain; the CDR3 is the one TCRdb lists. The chain uses TRBV12-3 or TRBV12-4 and TRBJ2-3; the table's D gene call, TRBD2, was not cross checked with the DNA. 15 amino acids form the CDR3, both terminal residues included. CDR3 sequence: CASSFASGSRDTHYF.